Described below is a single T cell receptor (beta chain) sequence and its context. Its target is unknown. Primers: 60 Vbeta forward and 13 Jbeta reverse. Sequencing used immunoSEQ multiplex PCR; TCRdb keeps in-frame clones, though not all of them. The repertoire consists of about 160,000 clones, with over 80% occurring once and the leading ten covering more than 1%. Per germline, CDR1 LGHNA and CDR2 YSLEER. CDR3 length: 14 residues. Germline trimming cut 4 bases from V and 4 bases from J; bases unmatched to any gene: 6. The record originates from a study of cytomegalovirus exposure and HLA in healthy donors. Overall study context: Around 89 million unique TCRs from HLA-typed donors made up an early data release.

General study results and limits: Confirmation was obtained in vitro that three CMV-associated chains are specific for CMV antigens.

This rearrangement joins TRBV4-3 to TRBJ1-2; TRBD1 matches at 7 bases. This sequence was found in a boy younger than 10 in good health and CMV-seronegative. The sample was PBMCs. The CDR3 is CASSRTGTVYGYTF. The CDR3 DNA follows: TGCGCCAGCAGCCGGACCGGGACAGTCTATGGCTACACCTTC.